One and the same sample provided the 4 T cell receptor beta chains below, sequenced in a study of cytomegalovirus exposure and HLA in healthy donors. Sequenced by immunoSEQ multiplex PCR; TCRdb stores in-frame clones only, minus some. The data show 150,000 to 200,000 clones, about 82% seen once. Sequencing used PBMCs. Every receptor here comes from a young woman in good health and CMV-seronegative.

This chain connects TRBV7-6 to TRBJ1-5, with 7 bases that match TRBD1. With 10 bases clipped from V and 7 bases from J, the junction kept 10 bases outside the gene matches. The CDR3 loop spans 13 amino acids. Germline V gene data show CDR1 as SGHVS and CDR2 as FNYEAQ. The CDR3 loop is CATSRQGRQPQHF. CDR3 bases: TGTGCCACTTCAAGACAGGGCAGGCAGCCCCAGCATTTT.

The rearrangement links TRBV7-9 to TRBJ2-1; D might be TRBD1 (6 bases). Trimming stripped 5 bases from V and 6 bases from J, with 14 bases between. CDR3 size: 14 residues. Germline loops: CDR1 SEHNR, CDR2 FQNEAQ (reference sequence). CDR3 coding DNA: TGTGCCAGCAGCGTCAGCCAGGGGCGCAATGAGCAGTTCTTC. Amino acids: CASSVSQGRNEQFF.

V gene TRBV7-2 combines with J gene TRBJ2-3; 9 bases line up with TRBD2. The CDR3 totals 17 residues. The ends lost 1 base at V and 5 bases at J; junction bases unmatched: 10. Per the germline V gene, CDR1 is SGHTA and CDR2 is FQGNSA. The CDR3 sequence is CASSLVAAGGPGDTQYF. In DNA form, the CDR3 reads TGTGCCAGCAGCTTAGTTGCGGCGGGGGGGCCGGGAGATACGCAGTATTTT.

The chain links TRBV19 to TRBJ2-7; TRBD1 is a possible D gene (7 bases). The CDR3 covers 17 residues. CDR1 is LNHDA, CDR2 SQIVND, per germline (reference sequence). V was trimmed by 4 bases and J by 3 bases, leaving 22 bases between them. The CDR3 DNA reads TGTGCCAGTAGTACCCCGGAGGGGGCTCGGGGTGGCTACGAGCAGTACTTC. This gives the protein CASSTPEGARGGYEQYF. Combining the CDR3 with reference TRBV19 and TRBJ2-7 gives the whole variable domain DGGITQSPKYLFRKEGQNVTLSCEQNLNHDAMYWYRQDPGQGLRLIYYSQIVNDFQKGDIAEGYSVSREKKESFPLTVTSAQKNPTAFYLCASSTPEGARGGYEQYFGPGTRLTVT.